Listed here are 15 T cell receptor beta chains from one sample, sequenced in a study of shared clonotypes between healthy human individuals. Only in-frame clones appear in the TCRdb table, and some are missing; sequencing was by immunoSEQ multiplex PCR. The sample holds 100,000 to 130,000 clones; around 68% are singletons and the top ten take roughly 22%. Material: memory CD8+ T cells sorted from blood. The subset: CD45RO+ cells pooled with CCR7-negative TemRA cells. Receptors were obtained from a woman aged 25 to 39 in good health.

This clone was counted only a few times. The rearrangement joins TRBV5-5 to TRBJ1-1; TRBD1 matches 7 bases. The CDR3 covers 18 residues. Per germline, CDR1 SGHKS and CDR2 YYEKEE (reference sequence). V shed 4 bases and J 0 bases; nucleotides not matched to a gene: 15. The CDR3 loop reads CASSHSTRDSELNTEAFF. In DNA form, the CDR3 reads TGTGCCAGCAGCCACTCAACCCGGGACAGCGAATTGAACACTGAAGCTTTCTTT.

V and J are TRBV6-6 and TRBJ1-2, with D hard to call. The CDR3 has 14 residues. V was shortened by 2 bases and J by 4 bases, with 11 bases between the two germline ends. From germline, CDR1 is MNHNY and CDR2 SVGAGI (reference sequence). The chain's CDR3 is CASSYDFDAYGYTF. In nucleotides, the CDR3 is TGTGCCAGCAGTTACGACTTCGATGCCTATGGCTACACCTTC.

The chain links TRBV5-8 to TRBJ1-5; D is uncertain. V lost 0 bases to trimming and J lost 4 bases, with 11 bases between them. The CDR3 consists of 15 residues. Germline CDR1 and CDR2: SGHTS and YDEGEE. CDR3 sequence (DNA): TGTGCCAGCAGCTTGGTCCGGGGTAATAATCAGCCCCAGCATTTT. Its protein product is CASSLVRGNNQPQHF.

The CDR3 loop reads CSVAETVSYEQYF. The CDR3 DNA follows: TGCAGCGTTGCGGAGACAGTCTCCTACGAGCAGTACTTC. The genes are TRBV29-1 and TRBJ2-7; D is perhaps TRBD1 (5 bases). With 4 bases removed from V and 0 bases from J, the gap between germline ends came to 10 bases. CDR1 and CDR2 from the germline V gene are SQVTM and ANQGSEA. The CDR3 is 13 amino acids.

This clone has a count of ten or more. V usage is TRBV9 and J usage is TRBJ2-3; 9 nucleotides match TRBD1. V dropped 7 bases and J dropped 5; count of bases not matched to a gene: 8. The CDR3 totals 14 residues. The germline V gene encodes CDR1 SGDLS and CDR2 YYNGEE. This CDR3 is CASSGTGLGDTQYF. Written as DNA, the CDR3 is TGTGCCAGCTCGGGGACAGGGCTGGGAGATACGCAGTATTTT. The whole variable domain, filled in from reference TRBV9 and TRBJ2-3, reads DSGVTQTPKHLITATGQRVTLRCSPRSGDLSVYWYQQSLDQGLQFLIQYYNGEERAKGNILERFSAQQFPDLHSELNLSSLELGDSALYFCASSGTGLGDTQYFGPGTRLTVL.

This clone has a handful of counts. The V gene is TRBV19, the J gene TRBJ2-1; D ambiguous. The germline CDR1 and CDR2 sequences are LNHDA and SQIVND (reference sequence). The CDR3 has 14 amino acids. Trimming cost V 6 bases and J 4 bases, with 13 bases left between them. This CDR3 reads CASSQLSDYNEQFF. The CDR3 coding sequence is TGTGCCAGTAGCCAACTGTCGGATTACAATGAGCAGTTCTTC.

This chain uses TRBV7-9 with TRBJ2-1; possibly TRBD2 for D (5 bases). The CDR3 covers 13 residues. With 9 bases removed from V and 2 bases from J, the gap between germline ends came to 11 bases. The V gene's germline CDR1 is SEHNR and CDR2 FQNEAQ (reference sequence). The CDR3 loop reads CARSGITYNEQFF. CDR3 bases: TGTGCCAGGAGCGGAATCACCTACAATGAGCAGTTCTTC.

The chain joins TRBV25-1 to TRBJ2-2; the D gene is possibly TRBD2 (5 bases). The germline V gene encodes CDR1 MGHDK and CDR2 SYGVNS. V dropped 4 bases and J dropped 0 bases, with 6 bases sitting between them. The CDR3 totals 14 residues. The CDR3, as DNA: TGTGCCAGCAGTGCGGGATCGAACACCGGGGAGCTGTTTTTT. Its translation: CASSAGSNTGELFF.

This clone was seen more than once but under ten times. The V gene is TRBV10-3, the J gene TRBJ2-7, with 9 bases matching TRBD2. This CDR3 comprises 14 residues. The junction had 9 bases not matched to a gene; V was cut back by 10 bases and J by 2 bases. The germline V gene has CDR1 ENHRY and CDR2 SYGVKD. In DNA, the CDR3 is TGTGCCACCAATAGCGGGAGTGGGACCTACGAGCAGTACTTC. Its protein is CATNSGSGTYEQYF.

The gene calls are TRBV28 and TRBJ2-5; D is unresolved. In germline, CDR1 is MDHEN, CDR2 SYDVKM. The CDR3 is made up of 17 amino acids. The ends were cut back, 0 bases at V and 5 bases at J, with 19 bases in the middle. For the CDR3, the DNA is TGTGCCAGCAGTTTATGGACATCTCGGGTTGGTGTCGAGACCCAGTACTTC. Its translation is CASSLWTSRVGVETQYF. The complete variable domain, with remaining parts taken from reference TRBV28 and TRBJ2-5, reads DVKVTQSSRYLVKRTGEKVFLECVQDMDHENMFWYRQDPGLGLRLIYFSYDVKMKEKGDIPEGYSVSREKKERFSLILESASTNQTSMYLCASSLWTSRVGVETQYFGPGTRLLVL.

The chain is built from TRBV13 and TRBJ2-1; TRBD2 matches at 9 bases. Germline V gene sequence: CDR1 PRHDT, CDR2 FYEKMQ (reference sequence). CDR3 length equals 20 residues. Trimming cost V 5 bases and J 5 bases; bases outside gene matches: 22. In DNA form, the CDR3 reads TGTGCCAGCAGCGCAACTGGGACTAGCTTGAGTGGCCACGTGGACAATGAGCAGTTCTTC. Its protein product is CASSATGTSLSGHVDNEQFF.

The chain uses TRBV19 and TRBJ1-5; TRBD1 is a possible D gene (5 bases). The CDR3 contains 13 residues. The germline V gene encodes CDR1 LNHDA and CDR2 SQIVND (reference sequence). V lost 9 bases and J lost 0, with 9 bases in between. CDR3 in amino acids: CASRDGSNQPQHF. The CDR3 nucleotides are TGTGCCAGCCGGGACGGTAGCAATCAGCCCCAGCATTTT.

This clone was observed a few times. The CDR3 sequence: CASSIGWGGYTF. The CDR3 nucleotides are TGTGCCAGTAGTATTGGCTGGGGAGGCTACACCTTC. This chain connects TRBV19 to TRBJ1-2; the D is unclear. The V gene's germline CDR1 is LNHDA and CDR2 SQIVND (reference sequence). With 3 bases removed from V and 8 bases from J, the gap between germline ends came to 10 bases. This CDR3 comprises 12 residues.

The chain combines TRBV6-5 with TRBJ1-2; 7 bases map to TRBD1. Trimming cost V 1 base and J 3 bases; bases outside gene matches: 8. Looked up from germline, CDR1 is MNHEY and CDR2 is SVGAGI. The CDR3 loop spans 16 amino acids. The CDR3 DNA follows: TGTGCCAGCAGTTACTTAAGGCTTACAGGGGACTATGGCTACACCTTC. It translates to CASSYLRLTGDYGYTF.

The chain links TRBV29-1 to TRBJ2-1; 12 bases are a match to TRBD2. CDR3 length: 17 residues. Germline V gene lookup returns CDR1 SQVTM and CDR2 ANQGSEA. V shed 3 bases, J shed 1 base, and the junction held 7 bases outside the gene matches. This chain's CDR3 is CSVESSGRGGSYNEQFF. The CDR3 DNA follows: TGCAGCGTTGAGTCTAGCGGGAGGGGCGGATCCTACAATGAGCAGTTCTTC.